The TCR beta chain under discussion was sequenced for a study of shared clonotypes between healthy human individuals (TCRdb year 2020). With regard to the full study: The cohort comprised a couple of women and a few men aged 18 to 49 years. Libraries were prepared and TCR repertoires were sequenced by different laboratories using diverse techniques, in order to increase sequencing depth and limit assay-specific biases. To estimate repertoire size and how much clonotypes are shared between individuals, the study performed deep sequencing of blood TCR repertoires from a handful of healthy adults. Leukapheresis yielded between about 0.94 and 9.5 billion PBMCs per donor. For each donor, CD4 naive and CD4 memory were each given three plates, CD8 naive was given two plates, and CD8 memory was given one plate.

On this clone: There is no known antigen for this receptor. No base quality information exists; no much larger clone differs at one position.

Between the V and J ends, shortened by 1 base and 1 base respectively, the junction contains 12 bases. The CDR3 starts with the cysteine, ends with the phenylalanine, and has 16 residues. The sequence is cut down to CDR3 DNA, 48 bases in frame from base 1. CDR1 and CDR2 are read off the germline V gene as SGHDN and FVKESK. Using the deep immunoSEQ assay, TCR CDR3 regions were amplified from genomic DNA by multiplex PCR. Extracted genomic DNA from each cell subset was distributed evenly across all wells of several immunoSEQ 96-well plates, and each plate was treated as a replicate. For sorted subsets, roughly 200 ng of genomic DNA, equivalent to 25,000 to 35,000 T cell genomes, went into each replicate PCR. Purified libraries were quantified with a Qubit 3.0 fluorometer, sized on a Bioanalyzer 2100, and re-quantified with the KAPA Library Quantification kit. Every immunoSEQ 96-well plate was sequenced on a separate single-read 150-cycle Illumina NextSeq 550 flow cell. The authors' pipeline ran thus. Because only junctional sequences without quality scores were contained in the immunoSEQ output, filtering matching that applied to full-length reads could not be performed. To assign V/J genes and CDR3, sequences were annotated against IMGT germline references using PyIR, a Python wrapper for IgBLAST v1.9. Reads were filtered out if the reads had weak V/J assignments (E-value above 1e-6), no CDR3, stop codons, out-of-frame junctions, or ambiguous translated residues. V3J clonotypes were defined as sequences sharing an identical inferred V gene, J gene, and CDR3 amino acid sequence. Percentage overlap between repertoires was computed as shared unique clonotypes divided by the size of the smaller repertoire. Three approaches were used to assess repertoire richness: RTK rarefaction, the Chao1 estimator, and Recon v2.1 estimates of unobserved clonotypes. Generation probabilities were computed with OLGA for all TCRbeta clonotypes obtained by the gDNA method from a handful of donors. Drawn from immuneACCESS, this table holds only the in-frame rearrangements with V and J called that TCRdb kept. Clones are partly lost; checked studies trace under half to an unresolved V gene and leave the rest unexplained. That table furnishes V, J and clone size, whereas the DNA furnished D and trimming. This sample gives over a million clones in total; more than 75% of them show up just once. The ten largest clones take up 0.4% to 0.55% of the sample.

Overall study results and their limits: Based on pairwise subsampling, the degree of clonotype sharing among donors was expected to be affected by sequencing depth. Sampling was restricted to blood, and TCR repertoires in tissue are likely to differ from TCR repertoires in blood. Because the study included only a small number of donors, the genetic and exposure-history diversity represented was limited. Rarefaction of sorted-subset datasets indicated incomplete sequencing despite the large sequencing depth. Sharing across several donors was observed for about 5% of naive CD4, over 3% of naive CD8, around 2.5% of memory CD4, and about 0.4% of memory CD8 clonotypes. Estimated clonotype richness was generally larger for naive than for memory subsets. Higher generation probabilities were observed for clonotypes shared by all four sorted-subset donors than for non-shared clonotypes.

The donors were healthy, HIV-negative adults with no recently reported acute infections or vaccinations. Every donor was a Caucasian adult living in Nashville, Tennessee, USA. CD4+ T cells were enriched by magnetic negative selection; naive cells were then positively selected on CD45RA, and the negative fraction formed the memory subset. After blood collection by leukapheresis, PBMCs were isolated using Ficoll-Histopaque density gradient centrifugation and then cryopreserved in the vapor phase of liquid nitrogen. Analytical flow cytometry was used to check the purity and quantity of every magnetically sorted T cell population. Genomic DNA was isolated from each sorted fraction and quantified by UV absorbance on a Nanodrop 2000c.

The TCR comes from a man aged 18 to 35 in good health. Some clones in this sample may be carry-over from other donors' samples. Sequenced material: memory CD4+ T cells from PBMCs. The sample's cell subset or site, from its label and the paper: CD45RA-negative fraction. This chain is built from TRBV14 and TRBJ2-3, with the D call perhaps TRBD1 or TRBD2, each one matching 5 bases. The DNA sequence is TGTGCCAGCAGCCAAGGGGCAGGGACCCGCACAGATACGCAGTATTTT. It translates as CASSQGAGTRTDTQYF.